A selection of T cell receptor beta chains follows, all from one sample in a study of T cell repertoires in cytomegalovirus infection. Via MiXCR, TCRdb re-called the reads, giving one row per CDR3 protein. The table shows some 180,000 distinct CDR3 sequences, with approximately 17% occurring only once. Material: CD8+ T cells from PBMCs. The receptors originated from a human donor in good health (CMV status not recorded). Some clones in this sample may be carry-over from other donors' samples. Both conserved end residues are part of each CDR3. A D gene is named only where the DNA matches it firmly. Clone size is not always given. Where it is, it says once, few, many or a class for expanded clones.

clone size,D gene,J gene,V gene,CDR3 protein,CDR3 DNA
NA,NA,TRBJ2-3,TRBV30,CAWSVSAAGTDTQYF,TGTGCCTGGAGTGTCAGTGCTGCCGGGACAGATACGCAGTATTTT
few,NA,TRBJ1-1,TRBV19,CASREYTEAFF,TGTGCCAGTCGGGAGTACACTGAAGCTTTCTTT
NA,NA,TRBJ1-5,TRBV2,CASSTGQGNQPQHF,TGTGCCAGCAGTACGGGCCAGGGGAATCAGCCCCAGCATTTT
many,TRBD2,TRBJ2-3,TRBV7-2,CASSFRGLAGGRGTQYF,TGTGCCAGCAGCTTTCGAGGACTAGCGGGGGGCCGCGGGACGCAGTATTTT
many,NA,TRBJ1-2,TRBV6-2/TRBV6-3,CASSPSTYGYTF,TGTGCCAGCAGTCCGAGTACCTATGGCTACACCTTC
NA,NA,TRBJ1-1,TRBV7-2,CASSPFRGGVSTEAFF,TGTGCCAGCAGCCCGTTCCGGGGGGGGGTGAGCACTGAAGCTTTCTTT
NA,TRBD1,TRBJ2-7,TRBV28,CASSPDRDDYEQYF,TGTGCCAGCAGCCCTGACAGGGACGACTACGAGCAGTACTTC
NA,NA,TRBJ2-7,TRBV28,CASSRTGLIYEQYF,TGTGCCAGCAGCCGGACTGGTCTAATCTACGAGCAGTACTTC
few,NA,TRBJ2-3,TRBV12-3/TRBV12-4,CASSLGTPTPTDTQYF,TGTGCCAGCAGTTTAGGGACCCCGACACCCACAGATACGCAGTATTTT
few,NA,TRBJ2-1,TRBV24-1,CATRDGLYNEQFF,TGTGCCACCCGGGACGGATTATACAATGAGCAGTTCTTC
NA,NA,TRBJ1-2,TRBV12-3/TRBV12-4,CASSLAAHGYTF,TGTGCCAGCAGTTTAGCGGCCCATGGCTACACCTTC
NA,NA,TRBJ1-1,TRBV30,CAWMTGYTEAFF,TGTGCCTGGATGACGGGGTACACTGAAGCTTTCTTT
NA,TRBD1,TRBJ1-5,TRBV4-2,CASSKGQGLSQPQHF,TGTGCCAGCAGTAAAGGACAGGGGTTGAGTCAGCCCCAGCATTTT
few,TRBD1,TRBJ2-7,TRBV19,CASSPHGTGAYEQYF,TGTGCCAGTAGTCCCCATGGGACAGGGGCCTACGAGCAGTACTTC
few,TRBD1,TRBJ2-7,TRBV28,CASSPGGPSYEQYF,TGTGCCAGCAGTCCAGGGGGTCCTTCCTACGAGCAGTACTTC
NA,TRBD1,TRBJ1-2,TRBV9,CASSPSTGGPSYGYTF,TGTGCCAGCAGCCCCTCGACAGGGGGCCCTTCTTATGGCTACACCTTC
few,TRBD1,TRBJ1-2,TRBV29-1,CSVVDRARNYGYTF,TGCAGCGTCGTTGACAGGGCACGGAACTATGGCTACACCTTC
few,TRBD1,TRBJ2-3,TRBV7-9,CASSWDSPFTDTQYF,TGTGCCAGCAGCTGGGACAGTCCATTCACAGATACGCAGTATTTT
NA,NA,TRBJ1-1,TRBV7-9,CASSPPTGTEAFF,TGTGCCAGCAGCCCCCCCACGGGCACTGAAGCTTTCTTT
few,TRBD1,TRBJ1-1,TRBV7-9,CATRGDTNTEAFF,TGTGCCACCAGGGGGGACACGAACACTGAAGCTTTCTTT
NA,NA,TRBJ1-2,TRBV29-1,CSVSDYGYTF,TGCAGCGTGTCGGACTATGGCTACACCTTC
few,TRBD1,TRBJ2-7,TRBV6-2/TRBV6-3,CASRTGTVSYEQYF,TGTGCCAGCAGGACCGGGACAGTCTCCTACGAGCAGTACTTC
NA,TRBD1,TRBJ1-2,TRBV7-2,CASRSRDSYGYTF,TGTGCCAGCAGGAGCCGGGACAGCTATGGCTACACCTTC
NA,NA,TRBJ2-5,TRBV12-3/TRBV12-4,CASSSSQETQYF,TGTGCCAGCAGTTCATCCCAAGAGACCCAGTACTTC
few,TRBD1,TRBJ2-3,TRBV20-1,CSARHGQGVGDTQYF,TGCAGTGCTAGGCATGGACAGGGAGTGGGGGATACGCAGTATTTT
NA,NA,TRBJ2-1,TRBV7-3,CASSLVGLNEQFF,TGTGCCAGCAGCTTAGTGGGGCTAAATGAGCAGTTCTTC
few,NA,TRBJ2-1,TRBV7-6,CASSLRSDSNYNEQFF,TGTGCCAGCAGCTTAAGGTCCGACAGTAATTACAATGAGCAGTTCTTC
NA,TRBD2,TRBJ2-1,TRBV5-1,CASTLPAGDNEQFF,TGCGCCAGCACCCTACCTGCGGGGGACAATGAGCAGTTCTTC
few,NA,TRBJ2-3,TRBV4-1,CASSHPTGGSTDTQYF,TGCGCCAGCAGCCATCCGACGGGCGGCTCCACAGATACGCAGTATTTT